The 14 T cell receptor beta chains listed next were all sequenced from one sample in a study of CD8 T cells in Susac syndrome. RNA was extracted with the RNeasy kit, and a quantity of about 0.5 to 1 ug was reverse transcribed using random hexamers. In TCRdb, the immunoSEQ multiplex PCR reads were re-called with MiXCR into one record per CDR3 protein. The sample shows almost 450,000 distinct CDR3 sequences, 85% of them seen only once. Sequenced sample: CD8+ T cells from PBMCs. Source of these receptors: a human donor with multiple sclerosis.

The chain links TRBV4-1 to TRBJ1-5; 7 bases map to TRBD1. The CDR3 sequence is 16 residues long. The ends lost 4 bases at V and 5 bases at J; junction bases unmatched: 11. Germline V CDR1 and CDR2: MGHRA, YSYEKL. The CDR3 nucleotides are TGCGCCAGCAGCCGATCTGCGGGACAGCCCGATCAGCCCCAGCATTTT. It is translated as CASSRSAGQPDQPQHF.

The rearrangement links TRBV2 to TRBJ2-7, with 7 nucleotides matching TRBD1. The CDR3 has 19 residues. The germline CDR1 and CDR2 sequences are SNHLY and FYNNEI. The V segment lost 0 bases and the J segment 2 bases; nucleotides outside the gene matches: 16. The CDR3 is CASSEAPINPTRGTYEQYF. CDR3 DNA: TGTGCCAGCAGTGAAGCGCCTATCAACCCGACCAGGGGGACCTACGAGCAGTACTTC.

The genes are TRBV29-1 and TRBJ2-7, with D unclear. Germline CDR1 reads SQVTM; CDR2 reads ANQGSEA. This CDR3 has 16 residues. The ends were cut back, 7 bases at V and 3 bases at J, with 25 bases in the middle. The CDR3 DNA reads as TGCAGCGCTGGCAACGTGGGCCCTAGGGATGTCTACGAGCAGTACTTC. This codes for CSAGNVGPRDVYEQYF.

The chain combines TRBV5-6 with TRBJ2-2; D is perhaps TRBD1 (5 bases). The germline gives CDR1 SGHDT, CDR2 YYEEEE. V lost 0 bases and J 0 bases, leaving 18 bases between the germline ends. The CDR3 spans 19 residues. The CDR3 loop is CASSLVFDSPIPNTGELFF. Here the CDR3 DNA reads TGTGCCAGCAGCTTGGTTTTCGACAGCCCCATCCCGAACACCGGGGAGCTGTTTTTT.

The rearrangement links TRBV30 to TRBJ2-7, with D maybe TRBD1 (5 bases). The CDR3 extends over 12 amino acids. Germline lookup yields CDR1 GTSNPN and CDR2 SVGIG (reference sequence). The V and J ends lost 5 bases and 6 bases respectively, with 14 bases between them. CDR3 region: CAWGDSPFEQYF. CDR3 nucleotides: TGTGCCTGGGGAGACAGTCCATTCGAGCAGTACTTC.

The chain uses TRBV30 and TRBJ1-4; D gene ambiguous. Germline V gives CDR1 GTSNPN, CDR2 SVGIG (reference sequence). The CDR3 covers 14 residues. V was shortened by 0 bases and J by 4 bases, with 9 bases between the two germline ends. DNA of the CDR3: TGTGCCTGGAGTGTACACGGAGGTAATGAAAAACTGTTTTTT. It is translated as CAWSVHGGNEKLFF. Based on the CDR3 plus reference TRBV30 and TRBJ1-4, the full variable domain is SQTIHQWPATLVQPVGSPLSLECTVEGTSNPNLYWYRQAAGRGLQLLFYSVGIGQISSEVPQNLSASRPQDRQFILSSKKLLLSDSGFYLCAWSVHGGNEKLFFGSGTQLSVL.

This clonotype was observed once. This chain uses TRBV6-5 with TRBJ2-7; perhaps TRBD1 as D (5 bases). The germline V gene has CDR1 MNHEY and CDR2 SVGAGI. The V end lost 3 bases, the J end lost 2 bases, and 17 bases lay between the germline ends. The CDR3 consists of 16 residues. The CDR3, as DNA: TGTGCCAGCAGTTATCTCTCGGGCAGGGCTCCCTACGAGCAGTACTTC. Translating it yields CASSYLSGRAPYEQYF.

This sequence joins TRBV10-3 and TRBJ2-7; TRBD1 aligns across 8 bases. The trim removed 4 bases at V and 0 bases at J, leaving 5 bases unmatched. The CDR3 spans 15 residues. The germline V gene has CDR1 ENHRY and CDR2 SYGVKD. The DNA for the CDR3 is TGTGCCATCAGTGGGACAGGGACTCCCTCCTACGAGCAGTACTTC. Its protein is CAISGTGTPSYEQYF.

In its sample, this clonotype was seen a few times. The chain joins TRBV6-5 to TRBJ2-7, with 11 positions matching TRBD1. Germline V gene lookup returns CDR1 MNHEY and CDR2 SVGAGI. CDR3 length equals 15 residues. V shed 4 bases, J shed 5 bases, and the junction held 7 bases outside the gene matches. The CDR3 here is CASSSLDRGQNEQYF. DNA for the CDR3: TGTGCCAGCAGTTCTCTGGACAGGGGGCAGAACGAGCAGTACTTC.

V usage is TRBV7-8 and J usage is TRBJ1-3, with TRBD1 as a possible D gene (6 bases). The CDR3 has 15 residues. The V end was cut by 5 bases, the J end by 9 bases, with 20 bases between. Germline lookup yields CDR1 SGHVS and CDR2 FQNEAQ. CDR3 sequence (DNA): TGTGCCAGCAGCGACTCCGGGACAACTACTCTCACCATATATTTT. Protein product: CASSDSGTTTLTIYF.

The chain recombines TRBV7-9 with TRBJ1-5, with D possibly matching TRBD1 (6 bases). Germline CDR1 reads SEHNR; CDR2 reads FQNEAQ (reference sequence). This CDR3 comprises 13 residues. The ends were cut back, 5 bases at V and 7 bases at J, with 12 bases in the middle. The CDR3 DNA sequence: TGTGCCAGCAGCCCTGACAGGAACCAGCCCCAGCATTTT. Translated, it gives CASSPDRNQPQHF.

The J gene is TRBJ1-2, the V gene TRBV5-6; 12 bases map to TRBD1. CDR1 SGHDT and CDR2 YYEEEE come from the germline V gene. CDR3 size: 15 residues. With V trimmed by 2 bases and J by 7 bases, 6 bases remained unmatched. CDR3 coding DNA: TGTGCCAGCAGCTTAGCGGGACAGGGGGCTTCTGGCTACACCTTC. Amino acids: CASSLAGQGASGYTF.

The chain couples TRBV10-3 to TRBJ2-5; TRBD2 matches 13 bases. Germline CDR1 ENHRY, CDR2 SYGVKD. Trimming at V came to 5 bases and at J to 5 bases, leaving 11 bases not matched to a gene. CDR3 length equals 17 residues. The DNA of the CDR3 is TGTGCCATCAGTTCTACACTAGCGGGAGGGCCAGAGGAGACCCAGTACTTC. It specifies CAISSTLAGGPEETQYF.

This sequence joins TRBV29-1 and TRBJ1-1, with D unresolved. Germline V gene lookup returns CDR1 SQVTM and CDR2 ANQGSEA. The V gene lost 7 bases and the J gene lost 11 bases, with 17 bases spanning the gap. This CDR3 is built from 11 residues. CDR3 nucleotide sequence: TGCAGCGATACGGACGGGAGTGGGGCTTTCTTT. It yields the protein CSDTDGSGAFF. Combining the CDR3 with reference TRBV29-1 and TRBJ1-1 gives the whole variable domain SAVISQKPSRDICQRGTSLTIQCQVDSQVTMMFWYRQQPGQSLTLIATANQGSEATYESGFVIDKFPISRPNLTFSTLTVSNMSPEDSSIYLCSDTDGSGAFFGQGTRLTVV.